The next 31 T cell receptor beta chains were all read from a single sample in a study of T cells after yellow fever vaccination (dated by TCRdb to between 2019 and 2020). The treatment or condition label, as the study defines it: live attenuated yellow fever vaccine strain. Library method: 5' RACE. Sequencing took place on an Illumina HiSeq 2500. TCRdb trimmed public reads at Q25 via fastp, called clones via MiXCR and kept in-frame beta chains. Each record represents a unique CDR3 protein, reported with the most common genes and DNA among its rows. The sample yields 110,000 to 150,000 distinct CDR3 sequences; 6.6% were counted once. The top ten constitute approximately 0.59% of the sample. This specimen was CD4+ T cells sorted from PBMCs, taken 10 days after the yellow fever booster vaccination. The receptor set was obtained from a man younger than 40 who received the YFV17D yellow fever vaccine.

In its sample, this clonotype ranks as medium-sized. This sequence joins TRBV5-1 and TRBJ2-7, with TRBD1 matching 8 bases. Germline assignment: CDR1 SGHRS and CDR2 YFSETQ. V gave up 0 bases and J gave up 3 bases; unmatched junction bases: 2. The CDR3 has 14 residues. For the CDR3, the DNA is TGCGCCAGCAGCTTGGGCAGGGGGCTCTACGAGCAGTACTTC. Amino acids: CASSLGRGLYEQYF.

In this sample, this clonotype turned up many times. The DNA for the CDR3 is TGTGCCAGCAGCGTAGGACAGGGGGCTGAAAACACTGAAGCTTTCTTT. Residues: CASSVGQGAENTEAFF. The chain carries TRBV7-9 and TRBJ1-1; 11 positions agree with TRBD1. Germline CDR1 is SEHNR and CDR2 is FQNEAQ (reference sequence). This CDR3 comprises 16 residues. V dropped 5 bases and J dropped 2; count of bases not matched to a gene: 7. The full variable domain, with the rest looked up from reference TRBV7-9 and TRBJ1-1, is DTGVSQNPRHKITKRGQNVTFRCDPISEHNRLYWYRQTLGQGPEFLTYFQNEAQLEKSRLLSDRFSAERPKGSFSTLEIQRTEQGDSAMYLCASSVGQGAENTEAFFGQGTRLTVV.

In the case of this clonotype: A much bigger clone sits one base away, suggesting this may be a read error. The rearrangement uses TRBV9 and TRBJ2-7; D is ambiguous. CDR1 SGDLS and CDR2 YYNGEE come from the germline V gene. The CDR3 has 12 residues. V lost 4 bases to trimming and J lost 7 bases, with 12 bases between them. The CDR3 spells CASSPLKREQYF. CDR3 DNA sequence: TGTGCCAGCAGCCCTCTCAAAAGGGAGCAGTACTTC.

The chain is built from TRBV18 and TRBJ2-1; TRBD1 agrees at 8 bases. Germline V lookup: CDR1 KGHSH, CDR2 LQKENI. The V gene end was trimmed by 5 bases and the J gene end by 10 bases; junction bases not matched to a gene: 4. This CDR3 is built from 12 residues. The CDR3 is CASSIGDREQFF. The CDR3, as DNA: TGTGCCAGCTCAATTGGGGACAGGGAGCAGTTCTTC.

This clonotype showed up many times. The chain employs TRBV20-1 and TRBJ2-3; TRBD2 matches 12 bases. V was clipped by 2 bases and J by 7 bases; unmatched bases: 10. The CDR3 is 16 residues long. CDR1 DFQATT and CDR2 SNEGSKA come from the germline V gene (reference sequence). In nucleotides, the CDR3 is TGCAGTGCTAGATCAAATGAAGGACTAGCGGGACATACGCAGTATTTT. It is translated as CSARSNEGLAGHTQYF.

The genes are TRBV7-2 and TRBJ2-7; a possible D gene is TRBD2 (6 bases). This CDR3 comprises 14 residues. Germline V CDR1 and CDR2: SGHTA, FQGNSA. V lost 7 bases to trimming and J lost 5 bases, with 18 bases between them. As DNA, the CDR3 is TGTGCCAGCACCACATACGCGGGAACGAACGAGCAGTACTTC. Protein sequence: CASTTYAGTNEQYF.

This clonotype has at least ten counts. One end of the junction does not line up with germline, which may come from a read error. The chain has TRBV7-2 and TRBJ2-3; D unresolved. This CDR3 comprises 13 residues. The germline gives CDR1 SGHTA, CDR2 FQGNSA. The CDR3 region is CASSHGRSDTQYF. The CDR3, as DNA: TGTGCCAGCAGCCACGGACGTTCAGACACGCAGTATTTT.

This clonotype was counted ten times or more. The rearrangement links TRBV29-1 to TRBJ2-3; 7 positions match TRBD1. The CDR3 covers 13 residues. V was pared by 7 bases and J by 0 bases, with 4 bases of the junction left unmatched. Germline V lookup: CDR1 SQVTM, CDR2 ANQGSEA. The CDR3 protein is CSGARGSTDTQYF. CDR3 nucleotide sequence: TGCAGCGGGGCCAGGGGGAGCACAGATACGCAGTATTTT.

This clonotype was seen repeatedly, ten times or more. This chain joins TRBV25-1 and TRBJ2-2, with 11 bases lining up with TRBD1. The CDR3 spans 14 residues. V dropped 8 bases and J dropped 4; count of bases not matched to a gene: 3. Germline assignment: CDR1 MGHDK and CDR2 SYGVNS. The chain's CDR3 is CASGGQGGTGELFF. CDR3 in DNA: TGTGCCAGCGGGGGACAGGGGGGCACCGGGGAGCTGTTTTTT.

This clonotype was found many times. The chain employs TRBV4-3 and TRBJ2-3; D unresolved. This CDR3 contains 14 residues. Looked up from germline, CDR1 is LGHNA and CDR2 is YSLEER. V lost 4 bases and J 2 bases, leaving 10 bases between the germline ends. DNA for the CDR3: TGCGCCAGCAGCCGTACTTCGTTCACAGATACGCAGTATTTT. It translates to CASSRTSFTDTQYF.

Details on this clonotype: A read error may be the cause here, since a much bigger clone is one base away. The chain recombines TRBV7-9 with TRBJ2-7, with D maybe TRBD2 (5 bases). With 5 bases removed from V and 1 base from J, the gap between germline ends came to 15 bases. The CDR3 extends over 15 amino acids. The germline CDR1 and CDR2 sequences are SEHNR and FQNEAQ (reference sequence). The CDR3 DNA is TGTGCCAGCAGCCCCCCGAACGGGGAGTCCTACGAGCAGTACTTC. Its translation is CASSPPNGESYEQYF.

The rearrangement links TRBV9 to TRBJ2-2; 8 positions match TRBD2. Losses at the gene ends were 4 bases for V and 4 bases for J; bases not matched to a gene: 15. The germline V gene has CDR1 SGDLS and CDR2 YYNGEE. The CDR3 spans 18 residues. The CDR3 DNA sequence: TGTGCCAGCAGCCCCTCACTAGCGGCCTATGTGGGCACCGGGGAGCTGTTTTTT. Encoded protein: CASSPSLAAYVGTGELFF.

In DNA form, the CDR3 reads TGTGCCTGGGCACGGGGGGTAGGTGAGGAGACCCAGTACTTC. Its protein product is CAWARGVGEETQYF. The chain uses TRBV30 and TRBJ2-5; 7 bases are a match to TRBD2. Looked up from germline, CDR1 is GTSNPN and CDR2 is SVGIG (reference sequence). V trimming: 5 bases; J trimming: 5 bases; junction bases outside the gene matches: 11. There are 14 residues in the CDR3.

There are many counts of this clonotype. V and J are TRBV5-1 and TRBJ2-3; possibly TRBD1 or TRBD2 for D (5 bases each). V gave up 4 bases and J gave up 5 bases, with 14 bases separating them. Per the germline V gene, CDR1 is SGHRS and CDR2 is YFSETQ. The CDR3 covers 14 residues. This chain's CDR3 is CASSAGTRGDTQYF. DNA for the CDR3: TGCGCCAGCAGCGCCGGGACCCGAGGAGATACGCAGTATTTT.

The chain is built from TRBV7-2 and TRBJ2-7; 15 bases match TRBD2. The CDR3 has 17 residues. Germline CDR1 reads SGHTA; CDR2 reads FQGNSA. J gave up 8 bases and V 1 base, and 9 bases lay outside the gene matches. The CDR3 is CASSLGTSGRAAVKQYF. The CDR3, as DNA: TGTGCCAGCAGCTTAGGGACTAGCGGGAGGGCGGCCGTGAAGCAGTACTTC.

There are many counts of this clonotype. This rearrangement joins TRBV29-1 to TRBJ2-1; D tentatively reads TRBD1 or TRBD2 (7 bases each). Germline assignment: CDR1 SQVTM and CDR2 ANQGSEA. The CDR3 has 12 residues. Trimming pared 1 base from V and 15 bases from J, leaving 16 bases between. CDR3 nucleotide sequence: TGCAGCGTTGAAGTAGGGGGCGGCGGGGGGTTCTTC. Residues: CSVEVGGGGGFF.

With regard to this clonotype: A much larger clone differs by one base, so this may be a read error. V gene TRBV20-1 combines with J gene TRBJ1-2; D call uncertain. V was clipped by 0 bases and J by 7 bases, with 12 bases between them. CDR3 length: 13 amino acids. Germline V gene lookup returns CDR1 DFQATT and CDR2 SNEGSKA (reference sequence). CDR3 residues: CSARDSLGGGYTF. For the CDR3, the DNA is TGCAGTGCTAGAGATAGCCTCGGCGGTGGCTACACCTTC.

At least ten counts were recorded for this clonotype. This chain uses TRBV20-1 with TRBJ2-1, with a tentative D call TRBD2 (5 bases). Trimming took off 1 base at V and 0 bases at J, with 13 bases between the two ends. Germline assignment: CDR1 DFQATT and CDR2 SNEGSKA (reference sequence). This CDR3 contains 16 residues. CDR3 sequence (DNA): TGCAGTGCTAGAGGCTGGACTTCTTTCTCCTACAATGAGCAGTTCTTC. Protein product: CSARGWTSFSYNEQFF.

This clonotype was observed at least ten times. The V and J genes are TRBV29-1 and TRBJ2-3; maybe TRBD2 (5 bases). The CDR3 runs 11 residues. CDR1 and CDR2 (germline): SQVTM, ANQGSEA. V gave up 6 bases and J gave up 2 bases, with 6 bases separating them. This CDR3 is CSVRATDTQYF. DNA for the CDR3: TGCAGCGTGAGGGCCACAGATACGCAGTATTTT.

This clonotype was seen repeatedly, ten times or more. The rearrangement joins TRBV10-3 to TRBJ1-3; 7 bases are a match to TRBD1. In germline, CDR1 is ENHRY, CDR2 SYGVKD. The CDR3 is 13 residues long. With V trimmed by 6 bases and J by 2 bases, 1 base remained unmatched. The chain's CDR3 is CAIRGTAGNTIYF. The DNA for the CDR3 is TGTGCCATCAGGGGGACAGCTGGAAACACCATATATTTT.

This clonotype showed up many times. The chain recombines TRBV7-9 with TRBJ2-1; TRBD2 matches 8 bases. Trimming took 3 bases from V and 7 from J; bases not matched to a gene: 2. Germline V CDR1 and CDR2: SEHNR, FQNEAQ (reference sequence). The CDR3 is 13 amino acids. This chain's CDR3 is CASSLTGGNEQFF. The DNA for the CDR3 is TGTGCCAGCAGCTTGACGGGAGGGAATGAGCAGTTCTTC. The full variable domain, rest sourced from reference TRBV7-9 and TRBJ2-1, is DTGVSQNPRHKITKRGQNVTFRCDPISEHNRLYWYRQTLGQGPEFLTYFQNEAQLEKSRLLSDRFSAERPKGSFSTLEIQRTEQGDSAMYLCASSLTGGNEQFFGPGTRLTVL.

This clonotype has ten or more counts. The chain carries TRBV5-1 and TRBJ1-2, with unresolved D. The CDR3 has 13 residues. Trimming cost V 0 bases and J 8 bases, with 11 bases left between them. The germline V gene encodes CDR1 SGHRS and CDR2 YFSETQ. CDR3 sequence (DNA): TGCGCCAGCAGCTTGGCCGACCCTGGGGGCTACACCTTC. This encodes CASSLADPGGYTF.

As for this clonotype: A read error may explain this, as a much larger clone is one base away. The chain has TRBV21-1 and TRBJ2-3; TRBD2, the table's D call, lacks a check against the DNA. TRBV21-1 is a pseudogene. This CDR3 is built from 16 residues. This CDR3 reads CASSNEASVNADTQYF. The CDR3 DNA reads as TGTGCCAGCAGCAACGAGGCTAGCGTGAATGCAGATACGCAGTATTTT.

In its sample, this clonotype was seen many times. V and J are TRBV20-1 and TRBJ2-1; 9 nucleotides line up with TRBD2. V lost 6 bases, J lost 5 bases, and 11 bases stayed unmatched. The CDR3 consists of 15 residues. CDR1 and CDR2 from the germline V gene are DFQATT and SNEGSKA (reference sequence). The CDR3 DNA reads TGCAGTGCCCTCGGGACTAGCCCCAGGGACAATGAGCAGTTCTTC. Its protein is CSALGTSPRDNEQFF.

In its sample, this clonotype was seen many times. The V call is TRBV6-2 or TRBV6-3, the J call TRBJ2-1; either TRBD1 or TRBD2 may supply D (5 bases each). This CDR3 comprises 13 residues. Germline lookup yields CDR1 MNHEY and CDR2 SVGEGT. V was trimmed by 8 bases and J by 11 bases, leaving 19 bases between them. CDR3 amino acids: CASESRDHHKQFF. CDR3 sequence (DNA): TGTGCCAGCGAATCAAGGGACCACCATAAGCAGTTCTTC.

This clonotype was counted ten times or more. V is TRBV5-1 and J is TRBJ2-5; D might be TRBD1 or TRBD2, each matching 5 bases. This CDR3 has 15 amino acids. V was clipped by 5 bases and J by 5 bases, with 19 bases between them. CDR1 and CDR2 (germline): SGHRS, YFSETQ. CDR3 sequence reads: CASSFSGPPGETQYF. Here the CDR3 DNA reads TGCGCCAGCAGTTTCAGCGGTCCCCCAGGGGAGACCCAGTACTTC.

A few counts support this clonotype. V is TRBV7-2 and J is TRBJ2-5; TRBD2 aligns across 8 bases. This CDR3 contains 13 residues. Trimming took 4 bases from V and 4 from J; bases not matched to a gene: 2. From germline, CDR1 is SGHTA and CDR2 FQGNSA. In nucleotides, the CDR3 is TGTGCCAGCAGCTCCCGGGGGGGAGAGACCCAGTACTTC. Translation gives CASSSRGGETQYF.

This clonotype has ten or more counts. The V and J genes are TRBV29-1 and TRBJ2-3; D is ambiguous. The germline V and J ends were trimmed by 6 bases and 2 bases, with 9 bases remaining between them. The germline V gene encodes CDR1 SQVTM and CDR2 ANQGSEA. CDR3 length: 12 residues. Here the CDR3 DNA reads TGCAGCGTCCTTCTTGTCACAGATACGCAGTATTTT. It codes for CSVLLVTDTQYF.

The chain uses TRBV30 and TRBJ1-2; 7 bases match TRBD1. V was pared by 4 bases and J by 6 bases, with 23 bases of the junction left unmatched. Germline CDR1 reads GTSNPN; CDR2 reads SVGIG (reference sequence). The CDR3 runs 18 residues. CDR3 protein: CAWIGIFVDRQKINGYTF. The CDR3 region has the DNA TGTGCCTGGATTGGGATATTTGTGGACAGGCAGAAGATAAATGGCTACACCTTC.

This clonotype was counted at least ten times. The chain recombines TRBV4-3 with TRBJ1-6, with 7 bases fitting TRBD1. The CDR3 has 16 amino acids. Germline CDR1 is LGHNA and CDR2 is YSLEER. Trimming removed 0 bases from V and 7 bases from J; junction bases left unmatched: 6. The CDR3 DNA reads TGCGCCAGCAGCCAAGATTCAGGGGGTCGGAATTCACCCCTCCACTTT. Its translation: CASSQDSGGRNSPLHF.

This clonotype was detected many times. The chain joins TRBV29-1 to TRBJ2-2; D uncertain. Germline V gene data show CDR1 as SQVTM and CDR2 as ANQGSEA. There are 11 residues in the CDR3. Trimming left V 7 bases short and J 3 bases short, with 6 bases between. The CDR3 spells CSARDTGELFF. CDR3 sequence (DNA): TGCAGCGCAAGGGACACCGGGGAGCTGTTTTTT.